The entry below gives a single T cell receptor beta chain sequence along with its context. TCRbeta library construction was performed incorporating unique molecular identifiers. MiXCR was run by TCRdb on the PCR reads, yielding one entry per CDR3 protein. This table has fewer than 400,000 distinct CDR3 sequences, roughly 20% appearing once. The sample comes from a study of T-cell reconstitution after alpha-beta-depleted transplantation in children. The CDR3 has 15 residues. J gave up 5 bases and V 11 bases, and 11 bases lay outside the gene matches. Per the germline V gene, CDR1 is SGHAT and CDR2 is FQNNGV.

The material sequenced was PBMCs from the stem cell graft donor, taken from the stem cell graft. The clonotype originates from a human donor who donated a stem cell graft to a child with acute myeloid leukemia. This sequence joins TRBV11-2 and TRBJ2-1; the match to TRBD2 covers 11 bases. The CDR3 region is CAGQKGTSGNNEQFF. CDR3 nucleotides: TGTGCCGGACAAAAGGGGACTAGCGGAAACAATGAGCAGTTCTTC. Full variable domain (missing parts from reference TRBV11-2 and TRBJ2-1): EAGVAQSPRYKIIEKRQSVAFWCNPISGHATLYWYQQILGQGPKLLIQFQNNGVVDDSQLPKDRFSAERLKGVDSTLKIQPAKLEDSAVYLCAGQKGTSGNNEQFFGPGTRLTVL.